This entry concerns a single TCR beta chain. As to treatment: preoperative locoregional IRX-2 cytokine immunotherapy. This phase Ib study tested locoregional IRX-2 cytokine immunotherapy given before surgery. Here immunoSEQ multiplex PCR was the method, and the copy in TCRdb shows in-frame clones only, minus some. The sample lists fewer than 30,000 clones; roughly 90% were seen once. These data come from a study of preoperative IRX-2 immunotherapy in early breast cancer. The CDR3 length is 15 residues. V lost 2 bases, J lost 5 bases, and 14 bases lay in between. Germline values: CDR1 PRHDT, CDR2 FYEKMQ (reference sequence).

This sequence was found in a human donor with breast cancer. Sampling was conducted from a patient treated with IRX-2 immunotherapy. The chain employs TRBV13 and TRBJ2-3; D may be TRBD2 (6 bases). CDR3 region: CASSLFRERQDTQYF. CDR3 DNA sequence: TGTGCCAGCAGCTTATTCCGGGAGAGGCAAGATACGCAGTATTTT.